This T cell receptor (beta chain) was sequenced for a study of naive and memory T cell subsets. General study results and limits: Especially in CD8 cells, naive repertoires contained a few larger clonotypes, possibly CD45RA-re-expressing memory cells.

Ten or more counts support this clonotype. What it recognizes is unknown. An equimolar mix of two oligonucleotides served as the beta constant-region primer for TRBC1 and TRBC2. The ligated cDNA underwent four PCR rounds using SP2 and nested alpha and beta constant-region primers. TCRdb reprocessed the UMI-ligation and nested PCR reads with MiXCR, giving one entry per CDR3 protein. The sample carries 95,000 to 110,000 distinct CDR3 sequences, roughly 15% recorded once. From the second PCR step, alpha and beta chains were amplified apart. V was cut by 3 bases and J by 2 bases, with 8 bases left in between. This CDR3 is built from 14 residues.

The chain carries TRBV12-3 or TRBV12-4 and TRBJ2-1; TRBD1 is a possible D gene (5 bases). Sequencing was done on a sample of naive CD8+ T cells from blood. The TCR comes from a human donor in good health. The CDR3 nucleotides are TGTGCCAGCAGTTTCAGGGCCCCCTACAATGAGCAGTTCTTC. Protein sequence: CASSFRAPYNEQFF.